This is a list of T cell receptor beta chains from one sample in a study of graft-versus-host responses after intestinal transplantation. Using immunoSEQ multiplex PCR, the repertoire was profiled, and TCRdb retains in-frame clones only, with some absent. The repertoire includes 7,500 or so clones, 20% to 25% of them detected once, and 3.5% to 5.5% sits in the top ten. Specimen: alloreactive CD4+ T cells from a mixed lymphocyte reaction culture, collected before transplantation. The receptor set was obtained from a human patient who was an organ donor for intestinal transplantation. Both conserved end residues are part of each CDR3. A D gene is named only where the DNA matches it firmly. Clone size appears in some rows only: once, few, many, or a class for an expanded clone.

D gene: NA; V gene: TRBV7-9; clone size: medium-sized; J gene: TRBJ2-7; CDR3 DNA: TGTGCCAGCAGCAACCGGGTGCTCGCCTACGAGCAGTACTTC; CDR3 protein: CASSNRVLAYEQYF
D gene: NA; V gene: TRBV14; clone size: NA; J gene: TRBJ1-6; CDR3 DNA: TGTGCCAGCAGCCCCAGACGGGGCTATAATTCACCCCTCCACTTT; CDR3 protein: CASSPRRGYNSPLHF
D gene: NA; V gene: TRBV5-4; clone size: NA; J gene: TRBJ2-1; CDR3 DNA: TGTGCCAGCAGCTTGGTGCCCTACAATGAGCAGTTCTTC; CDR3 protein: CASSLVPYNEQFF
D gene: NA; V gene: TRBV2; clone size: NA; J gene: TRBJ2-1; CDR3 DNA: TGTGCCAGCAGTGGACTAGGGGGAGTCTATGAGCAGTTCTTC; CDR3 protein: CASSGLGGVYEQFF
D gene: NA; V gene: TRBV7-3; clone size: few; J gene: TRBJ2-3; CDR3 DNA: TGTGCCAGCAGCCCCAAAGCGGGCGACACAGATACGCAGTATTTT; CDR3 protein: CASSPKAGDTDTQYF
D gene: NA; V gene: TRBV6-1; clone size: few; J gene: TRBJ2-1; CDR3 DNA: TGTGCCAGCAGTGAACTAGTCTCCTACAATGAGCAGTTCTTC; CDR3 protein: CASSELVSYNEQFF
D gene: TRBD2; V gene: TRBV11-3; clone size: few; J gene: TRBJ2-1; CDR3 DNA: TGTGCCAGCAGCTTAGCTTCAACTAGCGGCTACAATGAGCAGTTCTTC; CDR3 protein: CASSLASTSGYNEQFF
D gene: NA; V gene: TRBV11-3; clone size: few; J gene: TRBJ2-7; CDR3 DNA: TGTGCCAGCAGCCAGGAGGGCCTCTACGAGCAGTACTTC; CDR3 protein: CASSQEGLYEQYF
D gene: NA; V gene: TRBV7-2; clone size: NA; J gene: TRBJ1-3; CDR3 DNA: TGTGCCAGCAGCTTGGCCGGGACCCCGGGCGCTGGAAACACCATATATTTT; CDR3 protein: CASSLAGTPGAGNTIYF
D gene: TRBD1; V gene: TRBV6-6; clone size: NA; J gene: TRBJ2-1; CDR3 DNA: TGTGCCAGCAGTTACTCGAGGGGGCGCAATGAGCAGTTCTTC; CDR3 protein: CASSYSRGRNEQFF
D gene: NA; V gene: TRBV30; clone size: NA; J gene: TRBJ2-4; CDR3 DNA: TGTGCCTGGAGGGTATCAGGGGGGCGGGACATTCAGTACTTC; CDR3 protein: CAWRVSGGRDIQYF
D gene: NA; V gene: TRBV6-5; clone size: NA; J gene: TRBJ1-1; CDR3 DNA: TGTGCCAGCAGTTACCCGTCGGGGCAGGGCAACGGTGAAGCTTTCTTT; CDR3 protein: CASSYPSGQGNGEAFF
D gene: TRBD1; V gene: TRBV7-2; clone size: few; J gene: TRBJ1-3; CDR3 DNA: TGTGCCAGCAGCTTAGTCGGTCAGGGGGCTGGAAACACCATATATTTT; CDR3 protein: CASSLVGQGAGNTIYF
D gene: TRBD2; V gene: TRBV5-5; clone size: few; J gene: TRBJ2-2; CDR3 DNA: TGTGCCAGCAGCTTGCTCCTTCTAGCGGGAGGGATAACCGGGGAGCTGTTTTTT; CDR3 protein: CASSLLLLAGGITGELFF
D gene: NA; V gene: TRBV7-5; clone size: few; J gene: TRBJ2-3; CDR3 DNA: TGTGCCAGCAGCTTAGTCTTTAGCGGGAGGGATACGCAGTATTTT; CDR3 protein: CASSLVFSGRDTQYF
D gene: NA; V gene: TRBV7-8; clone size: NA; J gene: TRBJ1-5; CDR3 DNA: TGTGCCAGCAGCTTAGGGACAAATCAGCCCCAGCATTTT; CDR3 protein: CASSLGTNQPQHF
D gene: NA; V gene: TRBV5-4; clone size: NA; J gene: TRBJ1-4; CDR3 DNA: TGTGCCAGCAGCTTGGAGGGGGGGAGGGTTGAAAAACTGTTTTTT; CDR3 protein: CASSLEGGRVEKLFF
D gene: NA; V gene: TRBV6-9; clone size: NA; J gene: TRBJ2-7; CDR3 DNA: TGTGCCAGCAGTGAAGCGATTTGGGGCGAGCAGTACTTC; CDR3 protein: CASSEAIWGEQYF
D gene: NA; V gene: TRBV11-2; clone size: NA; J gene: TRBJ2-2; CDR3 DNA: TGTGCCAGCAGCCCGACTAACACCGGGGAGCTGTTTTTT; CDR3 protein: CASSPTNTGELFF
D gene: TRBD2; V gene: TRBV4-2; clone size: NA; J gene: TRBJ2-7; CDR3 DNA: TGTGCCAGCAGCCCCGGGACTATTCCATACGAGCAGTACTTC; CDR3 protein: CASSPGTIPYEQYF
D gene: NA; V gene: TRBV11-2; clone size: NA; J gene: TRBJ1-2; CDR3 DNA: TGTGCCAGCAGCTTAGTGGGGGAGAACTATGGCTACACCTTC; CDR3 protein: CASSLVGENYGYTF
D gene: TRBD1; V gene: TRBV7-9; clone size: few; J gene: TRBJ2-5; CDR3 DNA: TGTGCCAGCAGCCACCTCCTGACAGGGGGCGCGAAGGAGACCCAGTACTTC; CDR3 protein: CASSHLLTGGAKETQYF
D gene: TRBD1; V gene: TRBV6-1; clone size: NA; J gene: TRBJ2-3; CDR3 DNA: TGTGCCACCACGTCGGGACAGGGCACAGATACGCAGTATTTT; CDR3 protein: CATTSGQGTDTQYF
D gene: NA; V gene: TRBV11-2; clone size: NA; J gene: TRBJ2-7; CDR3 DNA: TGTGCCAGCAGCTTGTCCCCGGGTTCCTACGAGCAGTACTTC; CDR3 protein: CASSLSPGSYEQYF
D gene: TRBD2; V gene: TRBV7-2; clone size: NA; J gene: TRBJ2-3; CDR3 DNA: TGTGCCAGCAGCTTTGGACTTAGCGGGGGCCCTAGCACAGATACGCAGTATTTT; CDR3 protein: CASSFGLSGGPSTDTQYF
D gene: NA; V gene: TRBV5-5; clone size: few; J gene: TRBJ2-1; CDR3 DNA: TGTGCCAGCAGCTTAGGGCAGTTCTTC; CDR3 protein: CASSLGQFF
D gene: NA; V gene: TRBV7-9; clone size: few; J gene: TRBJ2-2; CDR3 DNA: TGTGCCAGCAGCCCGGGTTCGTATACCGGGGAGCTGTTTTTT; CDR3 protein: CASSPGSYTGELFF
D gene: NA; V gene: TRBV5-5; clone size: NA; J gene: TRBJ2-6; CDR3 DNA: TGTGCCAGCACTAGGCGTCTTGTACAAAGTCGGGCCAACGTCCTGACTTTC; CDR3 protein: CASTRRLVQSRANVLTF
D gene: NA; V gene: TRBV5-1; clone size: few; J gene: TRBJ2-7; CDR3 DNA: TGTGCCAGCAGCTTAACGGGCTACGAGCAGTACTTC; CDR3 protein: CASSLTGYEQYF
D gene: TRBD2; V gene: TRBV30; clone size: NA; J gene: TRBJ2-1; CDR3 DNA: TGTGCCTGGGGGGGACTAGCGGACTCCTACAATGAGCAGTTCTTC; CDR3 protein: CAWGGLADSYNEQFF
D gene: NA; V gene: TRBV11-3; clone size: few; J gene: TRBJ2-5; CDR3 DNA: TGTGCCAGCAGCTTAGTCGGGGAAGAGACCCAGTACTTC; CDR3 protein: CASSLVGEETQYF
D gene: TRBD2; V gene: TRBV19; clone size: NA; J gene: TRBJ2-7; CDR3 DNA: TGTGCCAGTAGTATATCCGGGAGGACCTTCTACGAGCAGTACTTC; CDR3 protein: CASSISGRTFYEQYF
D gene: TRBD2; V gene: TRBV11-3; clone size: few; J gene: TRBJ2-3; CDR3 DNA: TGTGCCAGCAGCTTAGTGGCTAGCGGGACAGATACGCAGTATTTT; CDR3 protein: CASSLVASGTDTQYF
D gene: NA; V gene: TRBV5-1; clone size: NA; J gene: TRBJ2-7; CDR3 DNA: TGCGCCAGCAGCTTGGGGGATCAGGGATGGGTGGGTGAGCAGTACTTC; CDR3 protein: CASSLGDQGWVGEQYF
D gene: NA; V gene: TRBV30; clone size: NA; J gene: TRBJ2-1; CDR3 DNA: TGTGCCTGGATACCGGGGGACGCCTACAATGAGCAGTTCTTC; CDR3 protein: CAWIPGDAYNEQFF
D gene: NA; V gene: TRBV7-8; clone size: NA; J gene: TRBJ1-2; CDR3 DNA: TGTGCCAGCAGCTTAGACAGAACCTATGGCTACACCTTC; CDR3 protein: CASSLDRTYGYTF
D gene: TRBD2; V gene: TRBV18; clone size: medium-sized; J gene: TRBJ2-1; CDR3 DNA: TGTGCCAGCTCACCTCTAGCGGGGCCCTCCTACAATGAGCAGTTCTTC; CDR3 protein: CASSPLAGPSYNEQFF
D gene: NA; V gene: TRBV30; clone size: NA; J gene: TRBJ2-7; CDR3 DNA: TGTGCCTGGAGTGTTTGGACGGAACCCTACGAGCAGTACTTC; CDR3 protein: CAWSVWTEPYEQYF
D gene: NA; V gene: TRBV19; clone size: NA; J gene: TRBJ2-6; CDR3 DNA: TGTGCCACTGCGATCTCTGGGGCCAACGTCCTGACTTTC; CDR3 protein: CATAISGANVLTF
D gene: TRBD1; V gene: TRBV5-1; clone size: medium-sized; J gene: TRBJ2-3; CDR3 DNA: TGCGCCAGCAGCAGTCTACCGGGACAGGGGGAAGCAGATACGCAGTATTTT; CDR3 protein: CASSSLPGQGEADTQYF
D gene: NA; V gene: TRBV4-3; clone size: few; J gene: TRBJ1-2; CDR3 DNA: TGCGCCAGCAGCCAAGTAGTCAGGGGTTATGGCTACACCTTC; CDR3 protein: CASSQVVRGYGYTF